This TCR beta chain was observed in a study of tissue T cells after allogeneic stem cell transplantation. Noted time point: mouse harvest day 7 after allogeneic transplant. Tail vein injection delivered 10^7 T-cell-depleted bone marrow cells and 10^6 splenic CD5+ T cells. B6 (H2b) cells into BALB/c (H2d) mice; tissues taken at day 7 or 14. TCRbeta CDR3 was sequenced at survey depth with template counts. The method was immunoSEQ multiplex PCR; TCRdb's version includes in-frame clones alone and lacks a portion of them. This sample carries thousands of clones, around 50% of them seen once, and the ten largest clones take under 4.5%. Study-wide results and limits: Only a limited share of tissue TCRs appeared in blood or spleen.

This CDR3 region has 11 residues. Trimming pared 7 bases from V and 3 bases from J, leaving 7 bases between. CDR1 and CDR2 from the germline V gene are KGHPV and FQNQEV (reference sequence). In the case of this clone: The antigen is unknown. Germline and genes: mouse. The read terminates 1 residue ahead of where the CDR3 ends, so the germline J gene completes it.

Sample: gut tissue. This TCR was sampled from a female BALB/c mouse given C57BL/6 T cells with graft-versus-host disease after an allogeneic hematopoietic cell transplant. J is TRBJ2-7 and V is TRBV26; no firm D call. This chain's CDR3 is CASTRDYEQYF. The DNA read from the CDR3 is TGTGCCAGCACTAGGGACTATGAACAGTAC. Supplemented by reference TRBV26 and TRBJ2-7, the full variable domain reads NSKVIQTPRYLVKGQGQKAKMRCIPEKGHPVVFWYQQNKNNEFKFLINFQNQEVLQQIDMTEKRFSAECPSNSPCSLEIQSSEAGDSALYLCASTRDYEQYFGPGTRLTVL.